The rows below give T cell receptor beta chains drawn from one sample of a study of cytomegalovirus exposure and HLA in healthy donors. Using immunoSEQ multiplex PCR, the repertoire was profiled, and TCRdb retains in-frame clones only, with some absent. Of about 160,000 clones listed, roughly 82% are singletons. Sample: PBMCs. These receptors all come from a girl aged 10 to 17 in good health and CMV-seropositive. The CDR3 runs from the conserved cysteine through the conserved F or W. D genes are given only for firm matches. A clone size is listed for some rows: how often the clone was seen (once, few, many), or a class if it is expanded.

-	-	TRBV5-1	TRBJ2-7	TGCGCCAGCAGCTTGGGGCAGGGTTTTGGTTACGAGCAGTACTTC	CASSLGQGFGYEQYF
-	-	TRBV4-2	TRBJ2-7	TGTGCCAGCAGCCACCTAACCAGGAGGGCGGTCGAGCAGTACTTC	CASSHLTRRAVEQYF
-	-	TRBV25-1	TRBJ1-2	TGTGCCAGCAGTAGTCAGGGTTTTGGCTACACCTTC	CASSSQGFGYTF
TRBD2	-	TRBV11-2	TRBJ2-2	TGTGCCAGCAGGAAGACTAGCGGGAGGGCCCCGGACGGGGAGCTGTTTTTT	CASRKTSGRAPDGELFF
-	-	TRBV11-2	TRBJ2-7	TGTGCCAGCGCGGCCCATGTGGGGGGGGCCGGTGGCGACGAGCAGTACTTC	CASAAHVGGAGGDEQYF
-	-	TRBV19	TRBJ2-5	TGTGCCTCCACAGGGATCGGAGAGACCCAGTACTTC	CASTGIGETQYF
-	-	TRBV7-9	TRBJ2-7	TGTGCCAGCAGCTTACCGGGGGACTACGAGCAGTACTTC	CASSLPGDYEQYF
TRBD2	-	TRBV18	TRBJ2-7	TGTGCCAGCTCACCTCGGACTAGTGCTCAATACGAGCAGTACTTC	CASSPRTSAQYEQYF
TRBD2	-	TRBV15	TRBJ2-2	TGTGCCCTCCCATTTGCGGGAGGGCCCCTATCGAACACCGGGGAGCTGTTTTTT	CALPFAGGPLSNTGELFF
TRBD2	-	TRBV5-1	TRBJ2-1	TGCGCCAGCAGTCGGGAGGGTCGGAATGAGCAGTTCTTC	CASSREGRNEQFF
-	-	TRBV12-1	TRBJ1-2	TGTGCCAGCAGCCCTGAGGATCCACCACTCAACTATGGCTACACCTTC	CASSPEDPPLNYGYTF
TRBD1	-	TRBV5-1	TRBJ1-1	TGCGCCAGCAGCTGGGGACAGGGGATGGACACTGAAGCTTTCTTT	CASSWGQGMDTEAFF
TRBD1	-	TRBV5-1	TRBJ2-3	TGCGCCAGCAGCTTGGAAGGGGGCGCAGGGGGAGAAACAGATACGCAGTATTTT	CASSLEGGAGGETDTQYF
-	-	TRBV7-2	TRBJ2-7	TGTGCCAGCAGCTTAAGCGGGGACACCTCCTACGAGCAGTACTTC	CASSLSGDTSYEQYF
-	few	TRBV2	TRBJ2-7	TGTGCCAGCACTAGACAGTTCTACGAGCAGTACTTC	CASTRQFYEQYF
TRBD2	-	TRBV6-1	TRBJ2-3	TGTGCCAGCAGGGCAATAGCGGGAGGGGCAGATACGCAGTATTTT	CASRAIAGGADTQYF
TRBD1	-	TRBV5-1	TRBJ1-1	TGCGCCAGCGGACAGGGGGAAAACACTGAAGCTTTCTTT	CASGQGENTEAFF
TRBD2	-	TRBV10-3	TRBJ2-5	TGTGCCATCAGTGAAGTAGCGGGAGGCTGGGAGACCCAGTACTTC	CAISEVAGGWETQYF
TRBD1	-	TRBV7-6	TRBJ1-2	TGTGCCAGCAGCCCGACAGGGAACTATGGCTACACCTTC	CASSPTGNYGYTF
TRBD1	-	TRBV10-3	TRBJ1-3	TGTGCCATCAGTGAGTCGGGGACAGGAGGAAACACCATATATTTT	CAISESGTGGNTIYF
TRBD1	-	TRBV15	TRBJ1-2	TGTGCCACCAGCCGTCCAGGGGGTCCCTATGGCTACACCTTC	CATSRPGGPYGYTF
TRBD1	-	TRBV9	TRBJ1-2	TGTGCCAGCAGCGACTCAGGGGGCTACTATGGCTACACCTTC	CASSDSGGYYGYTF
-	few	TRBV29-1	TRBJ2-7	TGCAGCGTTGGCGTGAACGAGCAGTACTTC	CSVGVNEQYF
-	few	TRBV28	TRBJ1-1	TGTGCCAGCAGTTCACCCTCGAGCATGTATGCTTTCTTT	CASSSPSSMYAFF
-	-	TRBV6-6	TRBJ1-3	TGTGCCAGCAGTGACGCGGTGTCCGGAAACACCATATATTTT	CASSDAVSGNTIYF
-	-	TRBV29-1	TRBJ1-2	TGCAGCGTTCCAGGGGCTAACTATGGCTACACCTTC	CSVPGANYGYTF
-	once	TRBV9	TRBJ1-2	TGTGCCAGCAGCGTGAACAGCGGACTCTTCTATGGCTACACCTTC	CASSVNSGLFYGYTF
TRBD1	-	TRBV5-1	TRBJ1-1	TGCGCCAGCAGCGGAGGACAGGTCGAAACCCCGAACACTGAAGCTTTCTTT	CASSGGQVETPNTEAFF
-	-	TRBV28	TRBJ2-7	TGTGCCAGCAGCGAAACAGGCGAGCAGTACTTC	CASSETGEQYF
TRBD1	-	TRBV28	TRBJ2-7	TGTGCCAGCAGTTTGGCCGGGTCAGGGGGCTTCTACGAGCAGTACTTC	CASSLAGSGGFYEQYF
TRBD2	-	TRBV2	TRBJ2-5	TGTGCCAGCAGTGGGACTAGCGGGTACCAAGAGACCCAGTACTTC	CASSGTSGYQETQYF
-	-	TRBV6-5	TRBJ2-7	TGTGCCAGCGGCAGATGGGACACACCCCACGAGCAGTACTTC	CASGRWDTPHEQYF
TRBD1	-	TRBV30	TRBJ1-1	TGTGCCTGGAGTGCCTGGACAGGGGGGATTACGAACACTGAAGCTTTCTTT	CAWSAWTGGITNTEAFF
-	once	TRBV19	TRBJ1-1	TGTGCCAGTAGTCTTCCCCCTAGCGGAACTGAAGCTTTCTTT	CASSLPPSGTEAFF
-	-	TRBV5-1	TRBJ2-7	TGCGCCAGCAGCTTGGCCGAGTGGGAGCAGTACTTC	CASSLAEWEQYF
-	-	TRBV7-3	TRBJ2-3	TGTGCCAGCAGCGACGGGTTCACAGATACGCAGTATTTT	CASSDGFTDTQYF
TRBD2	-	TRBV11-2	TRBJ2-7	TGTGCCAGCCGTGGGACTAGCGGGGGGGCCTACGAGCAGTACTTC	CASRGTSGGAYEQYF
TRBD1	-	TRBV7-8	TRBJ2-7	TGTGCCAGCAGCTTAGGGGGAGACAGGGGCTACGAGCAGTACTTC	CASSLGGDRGYEQYF
TRBD1	-	TRBV4-3	TRBJ1-5	TGCGCCAGCAGCTCTCGACAGGGAGCCAATCAGCCCCAGCATTTT	CASSSRQGANQPQHF
-	-	TRBV6-5	TRBJ2-1	TGTGCCAGCAGATCCGGACAGAGCTCCTACAATGAGCAGTTCTTC	CASRSGQSSYNEQFF
-	-	TRBV6-4	TRBJ2-3	TGTGCCAGCAAACGCGGCTTCCAGCCGAGCACAGATACGCAGTATTTT	CASKRGFQPSTDTQYF
TRBD2	-	TRBV28	TRBJ2-7	TGTGCCAGCAGTTTAGGCCTAGCGGGATCCTACGAGCAGTACTTC	CASSLGLAGSYEQYF
-	-	TRBV11-2	TRBJ2-3	TGTGCCAGCAGCATGGGCTCCAGCACAGATACGCAGTATTTT	CASSMGSSTDTQYF
-	-	TRBV28	TRBJ1-2	TGTGCCAGCAGTTTAGCCAGGGGATATGGCTACACCTTC	CASSLARGYGYTF
-	-	TRBV14	TRBJ2-5	TGTGCCAGCAGTCAATTATCGGGTCGTAAAGAGACCCAGTACTTC	CASSQLSGRKETQYF
TRBD2	-	TRBV27	TRBJ2-1	TGTGCCAGCAGTTTTGTTGGTAGCGGGACCCCCTACAATGAGCAGTTCTTC	CASSFVGSGTPYNEQFF
TRBD1	-	TRBV5-1	TRBJ2-2	TGCGCCAGCAGACCCGACAGGGGGGACACCGGGGAGCTGTTTTTT	CASRPDRGDTGELFF
TRBD1	-	TRBV18	TRBJ2-7	TGTGCCAGCTCACGTCGGGACAGGGCTTACGAGCAGTACTTC	CASSRRDRAYEQYF
-	-	TRBV4-1	TRBJ2-3	TGCGCCAGCAGCCAAGTAGCAGATACGCAGTATTTT	CASSQVADTQYF
TRBD1	-	TRBV6-5	TRBJ2-1	TGTGCCAGCAGTCGAGACAGGGACAATGAGCAGTTCTTC	CASSRDRDNEQFF